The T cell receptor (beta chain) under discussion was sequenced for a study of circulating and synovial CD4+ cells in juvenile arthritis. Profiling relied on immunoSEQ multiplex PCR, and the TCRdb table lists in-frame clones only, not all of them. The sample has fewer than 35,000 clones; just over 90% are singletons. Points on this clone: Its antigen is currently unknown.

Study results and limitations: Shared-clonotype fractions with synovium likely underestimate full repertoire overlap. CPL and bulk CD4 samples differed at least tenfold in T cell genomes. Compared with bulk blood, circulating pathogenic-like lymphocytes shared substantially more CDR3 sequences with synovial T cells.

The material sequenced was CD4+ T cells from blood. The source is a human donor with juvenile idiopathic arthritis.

CDR3 loop: CSVGGTVQETQYF. The CDR3, as DNA: TGCAGCGTCGGCGGGACAGTCCAAGAGACCCAGTACTTC. V and J are TRBV29-1 and TRBJ2-5, with D possibly matching TRBD1 (7 bases). CDR1 is SQVTM, CDR2 ANQGSEA, per germline. This CDR3 comprises 13 residues. Trimming took 6 bases from V and 1 from J, leaving 12 bases between them.